The next 14 T cell receptor beta chains were all read from a single sample in a study of blood T cell repertoires in COVID-19. The table came from immunoSEQ multiplex PCR; TCRdb's copy has only in-frame clones and leaves some out. This table holds under 250,000 clones, 80% found once. Sequencing used peripheral blood. These receptors were taken from a human donor in a cohort sampled during active COVID-19.

Of note for this clone: One junction end disagrees with the germline gene, perhaps due to a read error. The chain carries TRBV3-1 (or the pseudogene TRBV3-2) and TRBJ2-7; perhaps TRBD2 as D (6 bases). Germline CDR1 reads LGHDT; CDR2 reads YNNKEL (reference sequence). The CDR3 sequence is 15 residues long. As DNA, the CDR3 is TGTGCCGGCAGCCACATGGGGCGGGGAGGCTACGAGCAGTACTTC. Amino acids: CAGSHMGRGGYEQYF.

The chain has TRBV28 and TRBJ1-2; weak D call: TRBD1 (5 bases). This CDR3 region has 14 residues. V lost 2 bases and J 3 bases, leaving 10 bases between the germline ends. The germline gives CDR1 MDHEN, CDR2 SYDVKM. The CDR3 DNA reads TGTGCCAGCAGTTTAAAGGCCAGGGACTATGGCTACACCTTC. It yields the protein CASSLKARDYGYTF.

The genes are TRBV11-2 and TRBJ1-1, with a possible D match to TRBD1 (5 bases). The CDR3 is 14 amino acids. V gave up 8 bases and J gave up 1 base, with 14 bases separating them. Germline V CDR1 and CDR2: SGHAT, FQNNGV. CDR3 nucleotide sequence: TGTGCCAGCCTCCCCTGGGGCGGGAACACTGAAGCTTTCTTT. It translates to CASLPWGGNTEAFF.

In DNA form, the CDR3 reads TGTGCCAGCAGCAAAGCTTTGGGACAGACTATCACAGATACGCAGTATTTT. It codes for CASSKALGQTITDTQYF. V usage is TRBV21-1 and J usage is TRBJ2-3; no DNA check was done on the table's D call, TRBD1. TRBV21-1 is a pseudogene. The CDR3 has 17 amino acids.

The gene calls are TRBV10-2 and TRBJ2-5; perhaps TRBD1 as D (5 bases). Germline V lookup: CDR1 WSHSY, CDR2 SAAADI. The CDR3 has 15 amino acids. Trimming removed 0 bases from V and 1 base from J, with 9 bases in between. CDR3 loop: CASSESGRVQETQYF. CDR3 DNA: TGCGCCAGCAGTGAGTCGGGCAGGGTCCAAGAGACCCAGTACTTC.

The rearrangement links TRBV19 to TRBJ2-1; possible D gene TRBD1, 6 bases. The V gene's germline CDR1 is LNHDA and CDR2 SQIVND (reference sequence). Trimming shortened V by 3 bases and J by 4 bases, and 13 bases separated the two germline ends. This CDR3 is 15 amino acids long. The CDR3 loop reads CASSIEWGTYNEQFF. The CDR3 nucleotides are TGTGCCAGTAGTATTGAGTGGGGGACATACAATGAGCAGTTCTTC.

Notes on this clone: The sample contains more than one DNA sequence encoding this CDR3. V is TRBV6-1 and J is TRBJ2-1, with TRBD2 matching 9 bases. The CDR3 extends over 16 amino acids. The V and J ends lost 4 bases and 0 bases, in that order; junction bases with no gene match: 4. Germline CDR1 reads MNHNS; CDR2 reads SASEGT. The CDR3: CASSVHSGSSYNEQFF. The CDR3 nucleotides are TGTGCCAGCAGTGTCCATAGCGGGAGCTCCTACAATGAGCAGTTCTTC.

The rearrangement links TRBV7-8 to TRBJ2-5; D is perhaps TRBD2 (6 bases). V lost 7 bases to trimming and J lost 3 bases, with 15 bases between them. CDR1 and CDR2 from the germline V gene are SGHVS and FQNEAQ. The CDR3 is made up of 14 amino acids. The CDR3 nucleotides read TGTGCCAGCAAAAAACGGGGACTCGAAGAGACCCAGTACTTC. Protein product: CASKKRGLEETQYF.

Note on this clone: This may come from a read error, since a much larger clone is one base off. The CDR3 DNA is TGTGCCAGCAGCGTAGGGGACAGGGCTAACTATGGCTACACCTTC. It translates to CASSVGDRANYGYTF. The chain employs TRBV9 and TRBJ1-2; 9 nucleotides agree with TRBD1. The CDR3 length is 15 residues. CDR1 and CDR2 (germline): SGDLS, YYNGEE. Trimming cost V 0 bases and J 0 bases; bases outside gene matches: 0.

V usage is TRBV29-1 and J usage is TRBJ1-1, with D unclear. CDR3 length: 15 amino acids. Germline values: CDR1 SQVTM, CDR2 ANQGSEA. V was cut by 7 bases and J by 1 base, with 19 bases left in between. The CDR3 loop reads CSASEAGMGNTEAFF. The CDR3 DNA reads as TGCAGCGCCTCGGAGGCCGGGATGGGGAACACTGAAGCTTTCTTT. The full variable domain, completed using reference TRBV29-1 and TRBJ1-1, is SAVISQKPSRDICQRGTSLTIQCQVDSQVTMMFWYRQQPGQSLTLIATANQGSEATYESGFVIDKFPISRPNLTFSTLTVSNMSPEDSSIYLCSASEAGMGNTEAFFGQGTRLTVV.

This chain connects TRBV7-3 to TRBJ2-1; 7 nucleotides line up with TRBD2. Germline V gene sequence: CDR1 SGHTA, CDR2 FQGTGA. This CDR3 region has 12 residues. Germline trimming cut 4 bases from V and 9 bases from J; bases unmatched to any gene: 3. In DNA, the CDR3 is TGTGCCAGCAGCTCCCGGACTAGTGAGCAGTTCTTC. It encodes CASSSRTSEQFF. Together with reference TRBV7-3 and TRBJ2-1, the CDR3 gives the full variable domain: GAGVSQTPSNKVTEKGKYVELRCDPISGHTALYWYRQSLGQGPEFLIYFQGTGAADDSGLPNDRFFAVRPEGSVSTLKIQRTERGDSAVYLCASSSRTSEQFFGPGTRLTVL.

This chain uses TRBV3-1 (or the pseudogene TRBV3-2) with TRBJ2-5; 11 positions agree with TRBD2. Per the germline V gene, CDR1 is LGHDT and CDR2 is YNNKEL (reference sequence). This CDR3 comprises 15 residues. V shed 7 bases, J shed 4 bases, and the junction held 8 bases outside the gene matches. CDR3 sequence: CASTSTSGNGETQYF. The DNA of the CDR3 is TGTGCCAGCACCTCGACTAGCGGGAATGGAGAGACCCAGTACTTC.

The genes are TRBV19 and TRBJ2-5; 9 bases align to TRBD1. The CDR3 contains 14 residues. Per the germline V gene, CDR1 is LNHDA and CDR2 is SQIVND (reference sequence). V lost 4 bases to trimming and J lost 3 bases; unmatched junction nucleotides: 3. CDR3 loop: CASSRDRVEETQYF. DNA for the CDR3: TGTGCCAGTAGTAGGGACAGGGTAGAAGAGACCCAGTACTTC.

This rearrangement joins TRBV5-6 to TRBJ1-1, with D unresolved. The CDR3 has 15 residues. The V and J ends lost 0 bases and 8 bases respectively, with 17 bases between them. Germline assignment: CDR1 SGHDT and CDR2 YYEEEE. This CDR3 reads CASSLALTRSHEAFF. The DNA of the CDR3 is TGTGCCAGCAGCTTGGCCCTCACGCGGTCCCACGAAGCTTTCTTT.